This T cell receptor beta chain was profiled in a study of blood T cell repertoires in COVID-19. In the original processing: Counts of nucleated cells, estimated from reference gene primer amplification, were obtained. The protocol was immunoSEQ multiplex PCR, while the TCRdb copy is restricted to in-frame clones and leaves out a portion. V, J and clone size are taken as reported in that table, and D and trimming were inferred from the DNA itself. The sample includes some 28,000 clones, approximately 88% of them seen just once. The V gene end was trimmed by 5 bases and the J gene end by 3 bases; junction bases not matched to a gene: 4. Germline V gene lookup returns CDR1 KGHSH and CDR2 LQKENI. The CDR3 totals 14 residues. This clone rates as large (0.1 to 1%).

This sequence was found in a human donor in a cohort sampled during active COVID-19. V gene TRBV18 combines with J gene TRBJ2-1; TRBD1 matches at 7 bases. Sequenced: peripheral blood. Written as DNA, the CDR3 is TGTGCCAGCTCAGAGACAGGGTACTACAATGAGCAGTTCTTC. Its translation is CASSETGYYNEQFF.